The present entry profiles one T cell receptor beta chain with its context. These data originate in a study of control samples from healthy donors and cancer patients. The ends lost 2 bases at V and 5 bases at J; junction bases unmatched: 3. Germline V gives CDR1 MNHEY, CDR2 SMNVEV (reference sequence). This CDR3 contains 14 residues. Sequencing used immunoSEQ multiplex PCR; TCRdb keeps in-frame clones, though not all of them. The table shows some 120,000 clones, with roughly 90% occurring only once. The sequenced sample consisted of blood. V gene TRBV27 combines with J gene TRBJ2-5, with 9 bases fitting TRBD2. The origin of this receptor is a man aged 45-65 years in good health. CDR3 DNA sequence: TGTGCCAGCAGTTTAGCGGGGGGGCCGGAGACCCAGTACTTC. Translating it yields CASSLAGGPETQYF.